This T cell receptor beta chain was captured by sequencing in a study of blood T cell repertoires in COVID-19. Study overall: Acute and convalescent COVID-19 specimens originated in the United States, Italy and Spain.

The sample holds one count of this clone. Repertoires were generated with immunoSEQ multiplex PCR, while TCRdb's copy carries only in-frame clones and drops some. The sample carries 110,000 to 150,000 clones, 80% to 85% recorded once. Trimming left V 3 bases short and J 5 bases short, with 11 bases between. The CDR3 runs to 13 residues. Germline V gene sequence: CDR1 SGHRS, CDR2 YFSETQ. The receptor was isolated from a human donor in a cohort sampled during active COVID-19. Sequencing was carried out using peripheral blood. The V call is TRBV5-1, the J call TRBJ2-5; TRBD1 is a possible D gene (6 bases). CDR3 protein: CASSSSGAETQYF. DNA of the CDR3: TGCGCCAGCAGCTCCTCAGGGGCCGAGACCCAGTACTTC.